This is a list of T cell receptor beta chains from one sample in a study of T cells after yellow fever vaccination. Using its own MiXCR run on the 5' RACE reads, TCRdb lists one record per CDR3 protein. The sample holds fewer than 350,000 distinct CDR3 sequences, approximately 9% seen once. Sequencing used PBMCs, obtained on the day of the first yellow fever vaccination. These receptors all stem from a man between 18 and 29 years old who received the YFV17D yellow fever vaccine. Both conserved end residues are trimmed from each CDR3. D genes are given only for firm matches. Size is stated for part of the rows, as once, few or many counts, or as a class when the clone is expanded.

v_gene	len	abundance	j_gene	d_gene	CDR3aa
TRBV7-2	13	few	TRBJ1-2	TRBD1	ASSLGTGRNYGYT
TRBV3-1	11	once	TRBJ1-2	.	TSSQDVRGGYT
TRBV5-1	12	.	TRBJ1-1	.	ASSARGRNTEAF
TRBV4-1	20	.	TRBJ1-4	TRBD1	ASSPFGTGAIITRSEGEKLF
TRBV6-1	13	few	TRBJ2-5	TRBD1	ASRKGQGAVITQY
TRBV7-2	12	.	TRBJ1-5	.	ASSQTGRNQPQH
TRBV9	13	.	TRBJ2-1	TRBD2	ASSVGGGVYNEQF
TRBV24-1	14	few	TRBJ2-1	TRBD1	ATSDVPGQGDNEQF
TRBV5-1	13	few	TRBJ2-5	TRBD2	ASSPGGRGQETQY
TRBV7-9	9	few	TRBJ2-1	.	ASAKLHEQF
TRBV6-2/TRBV6-3	12	.	TRBJ2-3	.	ASSYGDPPDTQY
TRBV12-3/TRBV12-4	13	.	TRBJ2-3	TRBD2	ASSWGGGTTDTQY
TRBV7-2	13	.	TRBJ2-5	TRBD2	ASSYQRGGGETQY
TRBV7-2	13	.	TRBJ2-3	TRBD2	ASSPSGGLTDTQY
TRBV12-3/TRBV12-4	13	many	TRBJ2-7	TRBD1	ASSQLRSQGDEQY
TRBV6-1	12	many	TRBJ1-1	TRBD1	ASSLDRRNTEAF
TRBV11-3	12	.	TRBJ2-1	.	ASSLDRVGREQF
TRBV11-2	14	few	TRBJ2-7	TRBD1	ASSLTGGTGGYEQY
TRBV5-1	12	.	TRBJ1-6	.	ASSLSFLGSPLH
TRBV10-3	11	many	TRBJ2-7	TRBD1	AIKGQGAGEQY
TRBV28	12	.	TRBJ1-2	.	AHAHPAGHYGYT